This TCR beta chain is from a study of cytomegalovirus exposure and HLA in healthy donors. The germline gives CDR1 LNHNV, CDR2 YYDKDF (reference sequence). The length of the CDR3 is 15 residues. V trimming: 3 bases; J trimming: 1 base; junction bases outside the gene matches: 5. Using immunoSEQ multiplex PCR, the repertoire was profiled, and TCRdb retains in-frame clones only, with some absent. This sample carries around 260,000 clones, about 90% of them seen once, and the ten largest clones take 3.1%. The V call is TRBV15, the J call TRBJ2-7, with TRBD1 matching over 8 bases. Sequencing was carried out using PBMCs. The source is a woman aged 30 to 39 in good health and CMV-seronegative. In DNA, the CDR3 is TGTGCCACCAGCAGGACAGGGGAACCATCCTACGAGCAGTACTTC. Its translation: CATSRTGEPSYEQYF.